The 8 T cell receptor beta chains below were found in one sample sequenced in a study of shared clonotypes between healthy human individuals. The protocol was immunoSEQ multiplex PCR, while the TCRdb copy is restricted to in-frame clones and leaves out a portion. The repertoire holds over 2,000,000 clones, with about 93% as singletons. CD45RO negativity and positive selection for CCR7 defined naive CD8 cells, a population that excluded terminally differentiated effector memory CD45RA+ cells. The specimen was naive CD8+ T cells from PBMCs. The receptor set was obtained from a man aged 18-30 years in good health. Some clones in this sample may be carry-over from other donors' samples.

CDR3 nucleotide sequence: TGTGCCGGACCGACAGGGGCTGGAAACACCATATATTTT. It yields the protein CAGPTGAGNTIYF. The chain employs TRBV30 and TRBJ1-3; 8 bases are a match to TRBD1. CDR1 GTSNPN and CDR2 SVGIG come from the germline V gene (reference sequence). J was trimmed by 2 bases and V by 8 bases; bases with no gene match: 5. The CDR3 has 13 residues.

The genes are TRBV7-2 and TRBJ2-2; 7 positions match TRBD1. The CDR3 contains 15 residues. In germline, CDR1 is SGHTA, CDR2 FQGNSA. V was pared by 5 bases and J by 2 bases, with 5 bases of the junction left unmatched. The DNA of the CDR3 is TGTGCCAGCAGCAGTACAGGGGTTAACACCGGGGAGCTGTTTTTT. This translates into CASSSTGVNTGELFF.

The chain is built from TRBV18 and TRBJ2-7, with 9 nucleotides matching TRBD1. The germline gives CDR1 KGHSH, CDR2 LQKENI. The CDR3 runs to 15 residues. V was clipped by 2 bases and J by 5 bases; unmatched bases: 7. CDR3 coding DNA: TGTGCCAGCTCACCAACCGGGACAGGGTCCCACGAGCAGTACTTC. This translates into CASSPTGTGSHEQYF.

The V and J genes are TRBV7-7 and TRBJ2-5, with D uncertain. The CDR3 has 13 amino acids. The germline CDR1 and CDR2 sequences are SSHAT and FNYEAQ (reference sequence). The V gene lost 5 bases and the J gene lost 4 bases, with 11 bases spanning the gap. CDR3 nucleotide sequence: TGTGCCAGCAGCCTAGGACGCGCAGAGACCCAGTACTTC. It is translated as CASSLGRAETQYF.

CDR3 nucleotide sequence: TGTGCCAGCAGACCTACCGGGACCCTGATCAGTGGTGAGGAAAAACTGTTTTTT. It encodes CASRPTGTLISGEEKLFF. V gene TRBV28 combines with J gene TRBJ1-4; TRBD1 is a possible D gene (5 bases). CDR3 length: 18 residues. Trimming took off 6 bases at V and 8 bases at J, with 28 bases between the two ends. Germline CDR1 is MDHEN and CDR2 is SYDVKM.

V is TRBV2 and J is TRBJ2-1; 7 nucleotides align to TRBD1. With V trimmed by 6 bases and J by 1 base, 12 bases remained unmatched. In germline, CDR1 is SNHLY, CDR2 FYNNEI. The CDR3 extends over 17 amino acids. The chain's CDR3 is CASRNRGQERSYNEQFF. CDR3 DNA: TGTGCCAGCAGAAACCGCGGACAGGAACGTTCCTACAATGAGCAGTTCTTC.

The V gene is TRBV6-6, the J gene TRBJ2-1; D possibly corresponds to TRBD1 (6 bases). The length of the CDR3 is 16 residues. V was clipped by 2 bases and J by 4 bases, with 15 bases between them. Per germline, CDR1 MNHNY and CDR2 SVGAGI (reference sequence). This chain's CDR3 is CASSYNWQGLYNEQFF. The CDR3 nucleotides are TGTGCCAGCAGTTACAATTGGCAGGGGCTATACAATGAGCAGTTCTTC.

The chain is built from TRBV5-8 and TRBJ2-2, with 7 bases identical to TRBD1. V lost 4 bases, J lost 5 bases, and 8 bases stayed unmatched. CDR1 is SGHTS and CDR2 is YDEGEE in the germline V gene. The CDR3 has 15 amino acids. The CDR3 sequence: CASSPGQMLTGELFF. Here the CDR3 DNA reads TGTGCCAGCAGCCCGGGACAGATGTTAACCGGGGAGCTGTTTTTT.